This TCR beta chain was identified in a study of blood T cells in healthy people across ages. It was with a sample-barcoded 5' primer and a J-beta primer mix that a second PCR of about 6 to 12 cycles was run. Each of the cDNA molecules was tagged by a template-switch adaptor with 12 random nucleotides. TCRdb used MiXCR to reprocess the 5' RACE reads, holding one entry per CDR3 protein. This table holds about 1,000,000 distinct CDR3 sequences, more than 35% found once. The CDR3 loop spans 16 amino acids. Germline V gene lookup returns CDR1 LNHDA and CDR2 SQIVND (reference sequence). Trimming stripped 4 bases from V and 0 bases from J, with 16 bases between. This clonotype was seen just once. Its target is not known. Study outcomes and limitations: It was the long-lived donors that had more naive CD4+ cells and higher diversity than aged donors. The study lacked donor CMV status, which possibly confounded expanded clonotype changes.

The sample comprised blood. The origin of this receptor is a woman aged 55-70 years in good health. This chain connects TRBV19 to TRBJ2-7; weak D call: TRBD1 (6 bases). The DNA for the CDR3 is TGTGCCAGTAGTAGGTTTCCGGACAGCCTCTCCTACGAGCAGTACTTC. Protein: CASSRFPDSLSYEQYF.